This passage covers 13 T cell receptor beta chains from one sample sequenced in a study of CD8+ T cells in alopecia areata. The treatment is: oral pan-JAK inhibitor, 5-10 mg twice daily. In each case, RNA was isolated and then reverse transcribed into cDNA as the sequencing template. The protocol was immunoSEQ multiplex PCR, while the TCRdb copy is restricted to in-frame clones and leaves out a portion. This table has about 180,000 clones, approximately 51% appearing once. Source: CD8+ T cells sorted from blood, taken around week 54, from a patient treated with tofacitinib. The receptors originated from a human donor with alopecia areata.

The chain carries TRBV5-1 and TRBJ2-1; 9 nucleotides match TRBD2. The CDR3 covers 15 residues. Germline V lookup: CDR1 SGHRS, CDR2 YFSETQ. Trimming cost V 0 bases and J 2 bases; bases outside gene matches: 0. The CDR3 DNA reads as TGCGCCAGCAGCTTGGGACTAGCGGCCTACAATGAGCAGTTCTTC. This codes for CASSLGLAAYNEQFF.

This clone was recorded a few times. V is TRBV19 and J is TRBJ1-1; no clear D. V was cut by 3 bases and J by 2 bases, with 13 bases left in between. From germline, CDR1 is LNHDA and CDR2 SQIVND (reference sequence). The CDR3 is 15 residues long. DNA of the CDR3: TGTGCCAGTAGTATCCTCCCCAAACTAAACACTGAAGCTTTCTTT. Its protein product is CASSILPKLNTEAFF.

The sample holds a few counts of this clone. This chain uses TRBV6-5 with TRBJ1-2, with D perhaps matching TRBD1 (6 bases). CDR3 length equals 12 residues. The germline V gene encodes CDR1 MNHEY and CDR2 SVGAGI. The germline V and J ends were trimmed by 4 bases and 7 bases, with 10 bases remaining between them. CDR3 loop: CASSLTGSGYTF. CDR3 bases: TGTGCCAGCAGTTTGACAGGATCTGGCTACACCTTC.

This clone was seen only once. V is TRBV27 and J is TRBJ2-1; 13 positions agree with TRBD2. Germline CDR1 MNHEY, CDR2 SMNVEV (reference sequence). With 8 bases clipped from V and 5 bases from J, the junction kept 12 bases outside the gene matches. The CDR3 covers 17 residues. This CDR3 is CASWGLAGLGGDNEQFF. DNA for the CDR3: TGTGCCAGCTGGGGACTAGCGGGGCTTGGGGGGGACAATGAGCAGTTCTTC.

This clone occurred a few times. This chain links TRBV4-1 with TRBJ1-2, with D maybe TRBD1 (5 bases). V lost 1 base and J lost 9, with 15 bases in between. Germline V gene data show CDR1 as MGHRA and CDR2 as YSYEKL. The CDR3 sequence is 14 residues long. In DNA form, the CDR3 reads TGCGCCAGCAGCCAAGTAGGGGATAGAAGAAGCTACACCTTC. This sequence encodes CASSQVGDRRSYTF.

The chain carries TRBV7-8 and TRBJ2-7; no clear D gene. The CDR3 length is 12 residues. Trimming pared 8 bases from V and 4 bases from J, leaving 12 bases between. Germline CDR1 SGHVS, CDR2 FQNEAQ. The CDR3 region has the DNA TGTGCCAGCTCCTTCTTAGAGTACGAGCAGTACTTC. It translates to CASSFLEYEQYF.

This clone has only a few counts. V is TRBV4-1 and J is TRBJ2-2; D tentatively fits TRBD1 or TRBD2 (5 bases each). V was clipped by 1 base and J by 5 bases, with 8 bases between them. Germline V gene sequence: CDR1 MGHRA, CDR2 YSYEKL. The CDR3 is 14 residues long. This CDR3 reads CASSQVGGTGELFF. The CDR3 nucleotides read TGCGCCAGCAGCCAAGTTGGGGGAACCGGGGAGCTGTTTTTT.

This rearrangement joins TRBV7-9 to TRBJ2-7, with 9 nucleotides matching TRBD1. The V gene end was trimmed by 5 bases and the J gene end by 3 bases; junction bases not matched to a gene: 2. This CDR3 contains 13 residues. From germline, CDR1 is SEHNR and CDR2 FQNEAQ (reference sequence). CDR3 nucleotide sequence: TGTGCCAGCAGCGGGGACAGGGACTACGAGCAGTACTTC. It yields the protein CASSGDRDYEQYF.

The chain links TRBV6-1 to TRBJ2-5, with TRBD2 matching over 9 bases. Trimming at V came to 6 bases and at J to 1 base, leaving 6 bases not matched to a gene. This CDR3 is 15 amino acids long. Germline V gene sequence: CDR1 MNHNS, CDR2 SASEGT. CDR3 bases: TGTGCCAGCAGGGGTCTAGCGGGGCGCCAAGAGACCCAGTACTTC. Residues: CASRGLAGRQETQYF.

V usage is TRBV5-1 and J usage is TRBJ2-1, with a possible D match to TRBD1 (5 bases). The CDR3 is made up of 15 amino acids. V was shortened by 0 bases and J by 4 bases, with 11 bases between the two germline ends. Germline CDR1 reads SGHRS; CDR2 reads YFSETQ. The CDR3 region is CASSLAEGVYNEQFF. The CDR3 nucleotides read TGCGCCAGCAGCTTGGCCGAAGGGGTTTACAATGAGCAGTTCTTC.

V gene TRBV9 combines with J gene TRBJ2-1; TRBD1 is a possible D gene (5 bases). There are 13 residues in the CDR3. Trimming removed 2 bases at V and 4 bases at J, with 7 bases between. Per the germline V gene, CDR1 is SGDLS and CDR2 is YYNGEE. Here the CDR3 reads CASSVRQYNEQFF. For the CDR3, the DNA is TGTGCCAGCAGCGTTAGACAGTACAATGAGCAGTTCTTC.

J is TRBJ1-6 and V is TRBV7-9; 10 bases are shared with TRBD1. Germline CDR1 and CDR2: SEHNR and FQNEAQ (reference sequence). The CDR3 length is 16 residues. V dropped 5 bases and J dropped 5; count of bases not matched to a gene: 6. The CDR3 DNA is TGTGCCAGCAGCCTCGGGACAGGGGTGGATAATTCACCCCTCCACTTT. Translating it yields CASSLGTGVDNSPLHF. Using reference TRBV7-9 and TRBJ1-6 for the parts outside the CDR3, the full variable domain is DTGVSQNPRHKITKRGQNVTFRCDPISEHNRLYWYRQTLGQGPEFLTYFQNEAQLEKSRLLSDRFSAERPKGSFSTLEIQRTEQGDSAMYLCASSLGTGVDNSPLHFGNGTRLTVT.

This chain links TRBV7-9 with TRBJ2-1, with 8 bases aligning to TRBD2. CDR1 and CDR2 from the germline V gene are SEHNR and FQNEAQ (reference sequence). CDR3 size: 15 residues. J was trimmed by 5 bases and V by 0 bases; bases with no gene match: 3. The CDR3, as DNA: TGTGCCAGCAGCTTAGCTAGCGGGGACAACAATGAGCAGTTCTTC. It specifies CASSLASGDNNEQFF.